These 15 T cell receptor beta chains originate from one sample sequenced in a study of identical twins. TCRdb re-analysed the 5' RACE reads in MiXCR, keeping a single row per CDR3 protein. The sample carries about 240,000 distinct CDR3 sequences, about 11% recorded once. The sample taken for sequencing was memory T cells sorted from blood. Receptors were obtained from a man in his forties or fifties in good health.

This clonotype has only a few counts. J is TRBJ2-7 and V is TRBV20-1; D not certain. This CDR3 has 15 residues. Germline CDR1 reads DFQATT; CDR2 reads SNEGSKA (reference sequence). Trimming stripped 3 bases from V and 6 bases from J, with 21 bases between. CDR3 protein: CSARTPGQSSGEQYF. In DNA form, the CDR3 reads TGCAGTGCTAGGACTCCGGGCCAATCCTCGGGCGAGCAGTACTTC.

There are a few counts of this clonotype. This chain uses TRBV4-3 with TRBJ1-3; D is unresolved. The CDR3 is 17 amino acids. V was pared by 3 bases and J by 2 bases, with 17 bases between. In germline, CDR1 is LGHNA, CDR2 YSLEER. CDR3 in amino acids: CASSQSPGRIAGNTIYF. CDR3 nucleotides: TGCGCCAGCAGCCAGTCCCCCGGGAGGATTGCTGGAAACACCATATATTTT.

V and J are TRBV6-1 and TRBJ2-7; D is unclear. V lost 0 bases to trimming and J lost 7 bases, with 10 bases between them. The CDR3 contains 13 residues. Germline loops: CDR1 MNHNS, CDR2 SASEGT. The DNA for the CDR3 is TGTGCCAGCAGTGAAGCCTATCAATGGGAGCAGTACTTC. This gives the protein CASSEAYQWEQYF.

The V and J genes are TRBV28 and TRBJ2-7; D is uncertain. V lost 3 bases and J lost 4, with 13 bases in between. Germline V lookup: CDR1 MDHEN, CDR2 SYDVKM. The CDR3 runs 14 residues. CDR3 nucleotides: TGTGCCAGCAGTTTCGTAGGGTCCGGGTACGAGCAGTACTTC. This gives the protein CASSFVGSGYEQYF.

This chain uses TRBV6-1 with TRBJ2-7, with 15 positions matching TRBD2. Germline V gene data show CDR1 as MNHNS and CDR2 as SASEGT. V shed 3 bases and J 0 bases; nucleotides not matched to a gene: 6. This CDR3 contains 18 residues. This chain's CDR3 is CASSEGLAGGRSSYEQYF. The CDR3 DNA reads TGTGCCAGCAGTGAGGGACTAGCGGGGGGTAGGAGCTCCTACGAGCAGTACTTC.

This clonotype was detected a few times. The chain has TRBV29-1 and TRBJ1-1; D is unresolved. Germline CDR1 is SQVTM and CDR2 is ANQGSEA. The CDR3 has 10 residues. The V gene lost 8 bases and the J gene lost 5 bases, with 9 bases spanning the gap. CDR3 amino acids: CSSEVTEAFF. As DNA, the CDR3 is TGCAGCTCGGAGGTGACTGAAGCTTTCTTT.

This clonotype was counted ten times or more. The V call is TRBV7-2, the J call TRBJ1-6; D is ambiguous. Trimming took 1 base from V and 10 from J, leaving 8 bases between them. CDR1 is SGHTA and CDR2 is FQGNSA in the germline V gene. CDR3 length: 13 residues. CDR3 residues: CASSLEFGSPLHF. In DNA form, the CDR3 reads TGTGCCAGCAGCTTAGAATTTGGGTCACCCCTCCACTTT.

This chain connects TRBV7-2 to TRBJ2-1; no reliable D call. V lost 2 bases and J 8 bases, leaving 13 bases between the germline ends. This CDR3 is 14 amino acids long. CDR1 and CDR2 (germline): SGHTA, FQGNSA. CDR3 amino acids: CASSLILGSHEQFF. The DNA for the CDR3 is TGTGCCAGCAGCTTAATTTTAGGGTCCCATGAGCAGTTCTTC.

This chain connects TRBV27 to TRBJ2-5; TRBD1 matches at 7 bases. Germline-derived CDR1 and CDR2 are MNHEY and SMNVEV (reference sequence). V was clipped by 3 bases and J by 2 bases; unmatched bases: 6. The CDR3 runs to 15 residues. The CDR3 reads CASSLDRRAQETQYF. Written as DNA, the CDR3 is TGTGCCAGCAGTTTGGACAGGAGAGCTCAAGAGACCCAGTACTTC.

In its sample, this clonotype was seen many times. The chain links TRBV7-9 to TRBJ2-5; D assignment may be TRBD1 or TRBD2 (5 bases each). V lost 1 base, J lost 3 bases, and 9 bases lay in between. CDR1 is SEHNR and CDR2 is FQNEAQ in the germline V gene (reference sequence). The CDR3 spans 14 residues. For the CDR3, the DNA is TGTGCCAGCAGCTTAGGAGGGGCTGAAGAGACCCAGTACTTC. It specifies CASSLGGAEETQYF. The complete variable domain, with remaining parts taken from reference TRBV7-9 and TRBJ2-5, reads DTGVSQNPRHKITKRGQNVTFRCDPISEHNRLYWYRQTLGQGPEFLTYFQNEAQLEKSRLLSDRFSAERPKGSFSTLEIQRTEQGDSAMYLCASSLGGAEETQYFGPGTRLLVL.

Concerning this clonotype: Being one base from a much bigger clone, this may be a read error. The chain recombines TRBV5-1 with TRBJ2-2; no clear D. The CDR3 has 13 amino acids. CDR1 SGHRS and CDR2 YFSETQ come from the germline V gene. Trimming shortened V by 4 bases and J by 10 bases, and 14 bases separated the two germline ends. This chain's CDR3 is CASSLHEAEELFF. DNA for the CDR3: TGCGCCAGCAGCCTTCATGAGGCCGAGGAGCTGTTTTTT.

This clonotype was observed a few times. The gene calls are TRBV12-3 or TRBV12-4 and TRBJ2-3; 9 bases match TRBD2. Losses at the gene ends were 5 bases for V and 4 bases for J; bases not matched to a gene: 4. This CDR3 is built from 14 residues. Here the CDR3 reads CASSGRTSADTQYF. The CDR3 nucleotides read TGTGCCAGCAGTGGACGGACTAGCGCAGATACGCAGTATTTT.

V usage is TRBV5-1 and J usage is TRBJ1-2, with D tentatively TRBD1 (5 bases). The V gene's germline CDR1 is SGHRS and CDR2 YFSETQ. There are 14 residues in the CDR3. Trimming took 4 bases from V and 4 from J, leaving 14 bases between them. The CDR3 DNA is TGCGCCAGCAGCCAACACAACGGGGGCTATGGCTACACCTTC. Translating gives CASSQHNGGYGYTF.

This clonotype was seen only a few times. This chain connects TRBV4-3 to TRBJ2-7; D perhaps matches TRBD1 (6 bases). Per the germline V gene, CDR1 is LGHNA and CDR2 is YSLEER. This CDR3 has 15 amino acids. The ends were cut back, 4 bases at V and 7 bases at J, with 20 bases in the middle. The CDR3 bases are TGCGCCAGCAGCCGAGTCCGGGACACCCGTCGGGAGCAGTACTTC. This codes for CASSRVRDTRREQYF.

This clonotype was picked up many times. The genes are TRBV20-1 and TRBJ2-7; TRBD1 agrees at 12 bases. Per the germline V gene, CDR1 is DFQATT and CDR2 is SNEGSKA (reference sequence). After removal of 3 bases from V and 3 bases from J, the junction contained 6 bases not matched to a gene. The CDR3 is made up of 15 amino acids. The CDR3 reads CSARSGQGAGYEQYF. DNA for the CDR3: TGCAGTGCTAGGTCGGGACAGGGGGCGGGCTACGAGCAGTACTTC.